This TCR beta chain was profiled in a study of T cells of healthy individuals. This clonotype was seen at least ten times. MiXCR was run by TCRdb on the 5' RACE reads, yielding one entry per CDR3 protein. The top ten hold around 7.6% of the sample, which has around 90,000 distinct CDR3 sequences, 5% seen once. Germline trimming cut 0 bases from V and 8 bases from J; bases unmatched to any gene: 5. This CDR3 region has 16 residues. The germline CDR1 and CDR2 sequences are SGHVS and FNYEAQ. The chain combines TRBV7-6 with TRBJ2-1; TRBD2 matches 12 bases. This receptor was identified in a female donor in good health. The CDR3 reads CASSLAGLAGGDEQFF. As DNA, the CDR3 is TGTGCCAGCAGCTTAGCAGGGCTAGCGGGAGGGGATGAGCAGTTCTTC. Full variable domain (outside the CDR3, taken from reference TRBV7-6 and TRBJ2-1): GAGVSQSPRYKVTKRGQDVALRCDPISGHVSLYWYRQALGQGPEFLTYFNYEAQQDKSGLPNDRFSAERPEGSISTLTIQRTEQRDSAMYRCASSLAGLAGGDEQFFGPGTRLTVL.